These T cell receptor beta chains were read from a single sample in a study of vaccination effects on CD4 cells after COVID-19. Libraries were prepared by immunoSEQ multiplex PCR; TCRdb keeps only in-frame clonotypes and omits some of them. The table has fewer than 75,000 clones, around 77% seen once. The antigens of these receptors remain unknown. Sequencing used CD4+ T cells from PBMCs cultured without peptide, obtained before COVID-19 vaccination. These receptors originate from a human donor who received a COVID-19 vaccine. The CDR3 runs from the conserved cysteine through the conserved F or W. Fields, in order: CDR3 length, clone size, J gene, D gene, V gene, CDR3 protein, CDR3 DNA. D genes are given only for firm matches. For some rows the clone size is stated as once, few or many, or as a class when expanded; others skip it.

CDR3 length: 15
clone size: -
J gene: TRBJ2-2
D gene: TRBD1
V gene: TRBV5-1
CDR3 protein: CASSPGDRDTGELFF
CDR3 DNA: TGCGCCAGCAGCCCTGGGGACAGGGACACCGGGGAGCTGTTTTTT

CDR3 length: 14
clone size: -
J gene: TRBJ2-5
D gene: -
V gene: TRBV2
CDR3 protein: CASSAAGSGATQYF
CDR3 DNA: TGTGCCAGCAGTGCGGCAGGTTCGGGGGCGACCCAGTACTTC

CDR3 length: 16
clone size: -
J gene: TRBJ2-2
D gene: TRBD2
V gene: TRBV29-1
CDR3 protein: CSVAPWGGAATGELFF
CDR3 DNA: TGCAGCGTTGCTCCCTGGGGAGGGGCGGCCACCGGGGAGCTGTTTTTT

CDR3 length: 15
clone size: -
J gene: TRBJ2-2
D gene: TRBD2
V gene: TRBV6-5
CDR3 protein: CASGRGGPNTGELFF
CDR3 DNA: TGTGCCAGCGGCCGGGGGGGACCGAACACCGGGGAGCTGTTTTTT

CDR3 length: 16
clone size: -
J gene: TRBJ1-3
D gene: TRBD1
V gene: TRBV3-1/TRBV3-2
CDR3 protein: CASSFGQGSSGNTIYF
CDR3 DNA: TGTGCCAGCAGCTTCGGACAGGGGAGCTCTGGAAACACCATATATTTT

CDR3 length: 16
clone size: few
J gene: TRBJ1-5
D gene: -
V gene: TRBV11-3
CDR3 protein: CASSLHAVGWGQPQHF
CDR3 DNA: TGTGCCAGCAGCTTACACGCCGTGGGGTGGGGGCAGCCCCAGCATTTT

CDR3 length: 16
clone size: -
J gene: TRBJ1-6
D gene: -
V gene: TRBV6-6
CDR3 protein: CASSYSGQRYNSPLHF
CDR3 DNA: TGTGCCAGCAGTTACTCGGGACAACGATATAATTCACCCCTCCACTTT

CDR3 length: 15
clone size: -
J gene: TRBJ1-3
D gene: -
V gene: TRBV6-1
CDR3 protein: CASSEPIGSGNTIYF
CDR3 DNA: TGTGCCAGCAGTGAACCGATCGGGTCTGGAAACACCATATATTTT

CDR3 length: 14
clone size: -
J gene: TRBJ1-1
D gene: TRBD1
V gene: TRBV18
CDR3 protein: CASSPQGAQAEAFF
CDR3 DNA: TGTGCCAGCTCACCCCAGGGGGCGCAAGCTGAAGCTTTCTTT

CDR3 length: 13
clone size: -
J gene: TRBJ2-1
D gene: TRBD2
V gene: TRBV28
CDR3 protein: CASTRGGYNEQFF
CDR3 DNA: TGTGCCAGCACTCGCGGGGGTTACAATGAGCAGTTCTTC

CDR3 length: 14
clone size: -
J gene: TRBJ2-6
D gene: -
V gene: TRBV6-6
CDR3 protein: CASSRFSGANVLTF
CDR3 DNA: TGTGCCAGCAGTCGGTTCTCTGGGGCCAACGTCCTGACTTTC

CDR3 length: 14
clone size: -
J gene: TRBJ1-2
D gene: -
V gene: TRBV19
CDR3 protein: CASSIVGGIDGYTF
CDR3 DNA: TGTGCCAGTAGTATTGTGGGGGGCATCGATGGCTACACCTTC

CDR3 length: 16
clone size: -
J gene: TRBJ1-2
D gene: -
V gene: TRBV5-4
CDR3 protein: CASSPGGAGLFYGYTF
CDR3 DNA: TGTGCCAGCAGCCCGGGGGGGGCAGGTCTTTTCTATGGCTACACCTTC

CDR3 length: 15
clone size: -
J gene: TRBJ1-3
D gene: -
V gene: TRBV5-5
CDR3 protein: CASSRDGQFGNTIYF
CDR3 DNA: TGTGCCAGCAGCCGAGATGGACAGTTTGGGAACACCATATATTTT

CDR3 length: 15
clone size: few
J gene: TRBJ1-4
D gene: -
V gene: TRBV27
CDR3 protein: CASSPTGRPAEKLFF
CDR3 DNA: TGTGCCAGCAGTCCGACCGGGAGGCCGGCTGAAAAACTGTTTTTT

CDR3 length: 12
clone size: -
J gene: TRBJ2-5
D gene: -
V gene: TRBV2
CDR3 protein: CASARGGETQYF
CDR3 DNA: TGTGCCAGCGCCAGGGGGGGGGAGACCCAGTACTTC

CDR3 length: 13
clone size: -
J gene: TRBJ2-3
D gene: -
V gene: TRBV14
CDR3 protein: CASSFPGADTQYF
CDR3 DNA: TGTGCCAGCAGCTTCCCAGGGGCTGATACGCAGTATTTT

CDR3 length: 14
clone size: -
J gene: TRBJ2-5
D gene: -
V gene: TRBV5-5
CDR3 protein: CASSGIRGSETQYF
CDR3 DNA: TGTGCCAGCAGCGGGATCCGGGGGTCAGAGACCCAGTACTTC

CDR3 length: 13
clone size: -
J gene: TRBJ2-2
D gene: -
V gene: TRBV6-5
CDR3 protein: CASGRSHTGELFF
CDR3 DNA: TGTGCCAGCGGTAGGAGTCACACCGGGGAGCTGTTTTTT

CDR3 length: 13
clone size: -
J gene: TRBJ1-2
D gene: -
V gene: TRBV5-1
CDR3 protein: CASSSTVNYGYTF
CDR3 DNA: TGCGCCAGCAGCTCGACAGTGAACTATGGCTACACCTTC

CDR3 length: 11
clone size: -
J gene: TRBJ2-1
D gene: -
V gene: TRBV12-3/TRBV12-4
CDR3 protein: CASSRTDVEFF
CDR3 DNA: TGTGCCAGCAGTCGGACGGATGTGGAGTTCTTC

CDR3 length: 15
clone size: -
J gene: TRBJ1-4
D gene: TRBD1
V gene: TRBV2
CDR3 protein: CASRGQGTTNEKLFF
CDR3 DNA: TGTGCCAGCAGGGGACAGGGAACAACTAATGAAAAACTGTTTTTT

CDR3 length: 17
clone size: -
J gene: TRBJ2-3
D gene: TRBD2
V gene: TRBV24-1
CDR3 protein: CATSDTSGGPSADTQYF
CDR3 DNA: TGTGCCACCAGTGATACTAGCGGGGGCCCCTCGGCAGATACGCAGTATTTT

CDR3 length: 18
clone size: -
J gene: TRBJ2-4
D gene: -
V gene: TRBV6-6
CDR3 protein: CASSPMGGGVLAKNIQYF
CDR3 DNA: TGTGCCAGCAGTCCGATGGGGGGCGGGGTACTAGCCAAAAACATTCAGTACTTC

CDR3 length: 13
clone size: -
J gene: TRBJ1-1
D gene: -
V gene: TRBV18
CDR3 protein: CASSRGSNTEAFF
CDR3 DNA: TGTGCCAGCTCACGAGGTAGTAACACTGAAGCTTTCTTT

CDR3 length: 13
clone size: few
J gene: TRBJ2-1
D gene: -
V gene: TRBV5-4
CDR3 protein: CASSLPGFNEQFF
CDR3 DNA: TGTGCCAGCAGCTTGCCGGGGTTCAATGAGCAGTTCTTC

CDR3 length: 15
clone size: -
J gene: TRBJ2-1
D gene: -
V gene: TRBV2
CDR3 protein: CASSDQGLAYNEQFF
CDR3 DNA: TGTGCCAGCAGTGATCAGGGTTTGGCCTACAATGAGCAGTTCTTC

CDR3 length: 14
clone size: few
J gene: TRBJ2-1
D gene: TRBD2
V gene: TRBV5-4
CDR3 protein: CASSSQRGDNEQFF
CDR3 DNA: TGTGCCAGCAGCTCCCAGCGGGGGGACAATGAGCAGTTCTTC

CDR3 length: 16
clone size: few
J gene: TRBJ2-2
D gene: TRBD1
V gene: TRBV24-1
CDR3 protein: CATSDMGQGLTGELFF
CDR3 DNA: TGTGCCACCAGTGACATGGGACAGGGGTTGACCGGGGAGCTGTTTTTT

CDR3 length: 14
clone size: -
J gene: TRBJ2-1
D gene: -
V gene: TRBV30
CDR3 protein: CAWRSLQGWGEQFF
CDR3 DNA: TGTGCCTGGAGGTCACTACAGGGTTGGGGTGAGCAGTTCTTC

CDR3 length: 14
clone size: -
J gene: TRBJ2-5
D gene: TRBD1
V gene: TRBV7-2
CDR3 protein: CASSTGQGFETQYF
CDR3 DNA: TGTGCCAGCAGCACGGGACAGGGCTTCGAGACCCAGTACTTC

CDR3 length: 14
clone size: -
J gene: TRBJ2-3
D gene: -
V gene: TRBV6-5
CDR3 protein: CASSYSRTTDTQYF
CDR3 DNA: TGTGCCAGCAGTTACAGTCGAACTACAGATACGCAGTATTTT

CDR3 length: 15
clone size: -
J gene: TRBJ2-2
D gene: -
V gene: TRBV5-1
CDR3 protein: CASSHQGGNTGELFF
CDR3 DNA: TGCGCCAGCAGCCACCAGGGTGGGAACACCGGGGAGCTGTTTTTT

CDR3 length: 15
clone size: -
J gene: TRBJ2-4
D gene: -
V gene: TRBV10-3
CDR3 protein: CAISEGGGAKNIQYF
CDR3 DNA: TGTGCCATCAGTGAGGGAGGGGGGGCCAAAAACATTCAGTACTTC

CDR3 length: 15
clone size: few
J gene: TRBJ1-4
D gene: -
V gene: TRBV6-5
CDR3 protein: CASSPGRVTHEKLFF
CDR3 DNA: TGTGCCAGCAGTCCCGGCAGGGTCACGCATGAAAAACTGTTTTTT

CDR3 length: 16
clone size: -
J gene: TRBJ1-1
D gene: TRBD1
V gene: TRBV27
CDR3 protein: CASSPKNRTGGFEAFF
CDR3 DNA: TGTGCCAGCAGTCCTAAAAATAGGACAGGGGGCTTTGAAGCTTTCTTT

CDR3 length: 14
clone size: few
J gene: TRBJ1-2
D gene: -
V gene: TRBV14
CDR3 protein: CASSQESWGGGYTF
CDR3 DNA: TGTGCCAGCAGCCAAGAGAGCTGGGGAGGAGGCTACACCTTC

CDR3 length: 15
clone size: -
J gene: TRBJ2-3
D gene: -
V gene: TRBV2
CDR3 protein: CASSDGGPQLDTQYF
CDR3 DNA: TGTGCCAGCAGTGATGGGGGCCCACAGTTAGATACGCAGTATTTT

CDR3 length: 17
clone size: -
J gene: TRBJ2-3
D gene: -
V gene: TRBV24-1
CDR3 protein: CATSDPVPDSGTDTQYF
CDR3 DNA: TGTGCCACCAGTGACCCCGTACCCGACAGTGGGACAGATACGCAGTATTTT

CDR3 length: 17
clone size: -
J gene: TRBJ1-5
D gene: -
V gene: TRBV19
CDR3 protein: CASMLSGVGYSNQPQHF
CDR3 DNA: TGTGCCAGTATGTTGTCCGGGGTGGGCTATAGCAATCAGCCCCAGCATTTT

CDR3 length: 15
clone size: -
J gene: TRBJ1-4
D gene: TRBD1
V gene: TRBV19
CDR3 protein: CASSPQDRIFEKLFF
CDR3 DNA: TGTGCCAGTAGTCCCCAGGACAGGATTTTTGAAAAACTGTTTTTT

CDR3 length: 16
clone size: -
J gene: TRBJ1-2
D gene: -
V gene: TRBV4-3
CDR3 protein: CASSQAQISANYGYTF
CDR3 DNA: TGCGCCAGCAGCCAAGCCCAGATCAGTGCGAACTATGGCTACACCTTC

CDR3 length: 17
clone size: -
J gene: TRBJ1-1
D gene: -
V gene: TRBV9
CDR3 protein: CASSRRGDQTMNTEAFF
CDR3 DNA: TGTGCCAGCAGTAGAAGGGGGGACCAGACCATGAACACTGAAGCTTTCTTT

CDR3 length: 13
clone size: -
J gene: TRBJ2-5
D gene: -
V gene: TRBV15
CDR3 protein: CATSRAYLETQYF
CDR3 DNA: TGTGCCACCAGCAGAGCCTATCTTGAGACCCAGTACTTC

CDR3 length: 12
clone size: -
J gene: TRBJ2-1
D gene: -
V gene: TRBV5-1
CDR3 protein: CASSLTFNEQFF
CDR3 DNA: TGCGCCAGCAGCTTGACCTTCAATGAGCAGTTCTTC

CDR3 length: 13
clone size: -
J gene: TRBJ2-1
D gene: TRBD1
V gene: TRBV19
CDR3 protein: CASSARGIGEQFF
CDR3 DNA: TGTGCCAGTAGCGCCAGGGGGATCGGTGAGCAGTTCTTC

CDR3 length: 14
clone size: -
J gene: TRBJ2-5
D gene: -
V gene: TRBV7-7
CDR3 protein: CASSPGVRKETQYF
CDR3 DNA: TGTGCCAGCTCCCCCGGAGTCAGAAAAGAGACCCAGTACTTC

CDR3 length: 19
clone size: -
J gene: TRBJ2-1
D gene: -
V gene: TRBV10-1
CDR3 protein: CASSESKVVGGHSYNEQFF
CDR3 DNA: TGCGCCAGCAGTGAGTCGAAGGTTGTAGGAGGGCACTCCTACAATGAGCAGTTCTTC

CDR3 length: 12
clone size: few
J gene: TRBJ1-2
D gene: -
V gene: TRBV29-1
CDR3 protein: CSVNMQGRGYTF
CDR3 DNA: TGCAGCGTCAACATGCAGGGGCGAGGCTACACCTTC

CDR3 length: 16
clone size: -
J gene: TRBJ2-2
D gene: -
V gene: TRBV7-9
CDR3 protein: CASSIGAFSNTGELFF
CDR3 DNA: TGTGCCAGCAGCATCGGGGCGTTCTCGAACACCGGGGAGCTGTTTTTT